The clone carrying this T cell receptor beta chain was recorded a few times. The germline CDR1 and CDR2 sequences are MNHEY and SVGAGI. V gave up 2 bases and J gave up 2 bases, with 15 bases separating them. CDR3 size: 16 residues. TCRdb keeps only in-frame clones here, not all; method: immunoSEQ multiplex PCR. The data show 25,000 to 30,000 clones, roughly nine tenths seen once. The sample originates from a study of blood T cell repertoires in COVID-19. Whole-study context: The United States, Italy and Spain supplied acute and convalescent COVID-19 samples. Sample material is recorded as cDNA or gDNA derived from T cells, B-cell-depleted T cells, or PBMCs.

Sequenced sample: peripheral blood. The TCR originated in a man between 60 and 70 years old with acute or convalescent COVID-19. The chain uses TRBV6-5 and TRBJ1-1, with D possibly matching TRBD1 (5 bases). The CDR3 DNA follows: TGTGCCAGCAGTTACGGGGGTAGGCGGGATAACACTGAAGCTTTCTTT. It yields the protein CASSYGGRRDNTEAFF.